Following are 30 T cell receptor beta chains from one sample sequenced in a study of cytomegalovirus exposure and HLA in healthy donors. Method: immunoSEQ multiplex PCR; TCRdb's copy keeps in-frame clones and lacks some. The sample lists fewer than 70,000 clones, approximately 95% occurring once. The sample consisted of PBMCs. The receptors here all came from a woman younger than 30 in good health and CMV-seropositive.

In the case of this clone: The junction departs from germline at one end; a sequencing error may be responsible. The rearrangement links TRBV7-7 to TRBJ2-1, with 10 bases fitting TRBD1. CDR1 is SSHAT, CDR2 FNYEAQ, per germline (reference sequence). CDR3 length: 16 residues. The CDR3 sequence is CASSPTGTGVMTEQFF. DNA for the CDR3: TGTGCTAGCAGCCCTACCGGGACAGGGGTTATGACGGAGCAGTTCTTC.

Concerning this clone itself: One end of the junction varies from germline; a read error may be responsible. The rearrangement joins TRBV25-1 to TRBJ1-1; 9 bases are shared with TRBD1. The germline gives CDR1 MGHDK, CDR2 SYGVNS. CDR3 length: 15 residues. The CDR3 region is CANSEPGQGNTEAFF. CDR3 nucleotide sequence: TGTGCCAACAGTGAACCGGGACAGGGGAACACTGAAGCTTTCTTT.

The chain uses TRBV27 and TRBJ1-5; tentatively, D is TRBD1 (5 bases). The ends were cut back, 6 bases at V and 6 bases at J, with 27 bases in the middle. Per the germline V gene, CDR1 is MNHEY and CDR2 is SMNVEV (reference sequence). The CDR3 contains 18 residues. The CDR3 is CASSSGQGTDAEAQPQHF. In DNA, the CDR3 is TGTGCCAGCAGCTCTGGGCAGGGAACAGATGCTGAAGCTCAGCCCCAGCATTTT.

This sequence joins TRBV9 and TRBJ2-7; TRBD2 matches 11 bases. CDR1 SGDLS and CDR2 YYNGEE come from the germline V gene. CDR3 length equals 17 residues. Trimming took 1 base from V and 3 from J; bases not matched to a gene: 9. CDR3 sequence reads: CASSVPRLAGIFYEQYF. The CDR3 bases are TGTGCCAGCAGCGTACCTCGACTAGCGGGAATTTTCTACGAGCAGTACTTC.

This clone was seen a few times. J is TRBJ1-1 and V is TRBV29-1, with D maybe TRBD1 (5 bases). The CDR3 has 12 residues. V lost 6 bases and J lost 5, with 13 bases in between. The germline V gene has CDR1 SQVTM and CDR2 ANQGSEA. The CDR3 region is CSVRFGGTEAFF. The CDR3 coding sequence is TGCAGCGTAAGATTTGGGGGGACTGAAGCTTTCTTT.

This clone was seen a single time. This rearrangement joins TRBV19 to TRBJ2-1; 9 positions agree with TRBD2. The germline V gene encodes CDR1 LNHDA and CDR2 SQIVND (reference sequence). The V segment lost 5 bases and the J segment 4 bases; nucleotides outside the gene matches: 9. The CDR3 consists of 16 residues. The CDR3: CASSPSAGGSYNEQFF. In DNA form, the CDR3 reads TGTGCCAGTAGTCCTTCGGCGGGAGGGAGTTACAATGAGCAGTTCTTC.

The chain recombines TRBV7-8 with TRBJ2-7; 9 bases match TRBD2. V lost 2 bases to trimming and J lost 2 bases; unmatched junction nucleotides: 10. There are 17 residues in the CDR3. Germline CDR1 SGHVS, CDR2 FQNEAQ. CDR3: CASSLQWASGTPYEQYF. As DNA, the CDR3 is TGTGCCAGCAGCTTACAGTGGGCTAGCGGGACACCCTACGAGCAGTACTTC.

The chain joins TRBV19 to TRBJ1-5; D gene uncertain. From germline, CDR1 is LNHDA and CDR2 SQIVND (reference sequence). The CDR3 is 13 amino acids. The V and J ends lost 3 bases and 4 bases respectively, with 7 bases between them. CDR3 bases: TGTGCCAGTAGTATCCCTATGAATCAGCCCCAGCATTTT. Its protein product is CASSIPMNQPQHF.

The V gene is TRBV9, the J gene TRBJ1-2; D may be TRBD1 (5 bases). Germline loops: CDR1 SGDLS, CDR2 YYNGEE. CDR3 length: 15 residues. V lost 3 bases to trimming and J lost 8 bases, with 20 bases between them. The CDR3 loop is CASSALGHSVYGYTF. CDR3 in DNA: TGTGCCAGCAGCGCCCTAGGACATTCAGTTTACGGCTACACCTTC.

The chain joins TRBV15 to TRBJ1-1; D is perhaps TRBD1 (5 bases). V lost 0 bases to trimming and J lost 8 bases, with 13 bases between them. The V gene's germline CDR1 is LNHNV and CDR2 YYDKDF (reference sequence). This CDR3 comprises 14 residues. CDR3 sequence: CATSRDRGQVEAFF. CDR3 sequence (DNA): TGTGCCACCAGCAGAGATCGTGGACAAGTAGAAGCTTTCTTT.

The count of this clone is one. The genes are TRBV9 and TRBJ2-2; TRBD2 aligns across 8 bases. V lost 2 bases, J lost 2 bases, and 2 bases stayed unmatched. CDR1 and CDR2 (germline): SGDLS, YYNGEE. This CDR3 contains 15 residues. CDR3 protein: CASSVTSGNTGELFF. As DNA, the CDR3 is TGTGCCAGCAGCGTCACTAGCGGAAACACCGGGGAGCTGTTTTTT.

The chain is built from TRBV20-1 and TRBJ1-1; D possibly corresponds to TRBD1 (5 bases). Germline CDR1 DFQATT, CDR2 SNEGSKA (reference sequence). The CDR3 consists of 10 residues. V was trimmed by 5 bases and J by 10 bases, leaving 11 bases between them. The CDR3 sequence is CSALEGRAFF. The DNA for the CDR3 is TGCAGTGCTTTGGAGGGGAGAGCTTTCTTT.

The rearrangement joins TRBV20-1 to TRBJ2-5; D not resolved. This CDR3 has 11 residues. CDR1 and CDR2 from the germline V gene are DFQATT and SNEGSKA (reference sequence). Deletions cut 6 bases from V and 11 bases from J, with 16 bases between. For the CDR3, the DNA is TGCAGTGCGCTACTCGACTTGGCTCAGTACTTC. This translates into CSALLDLAQYF.

The V gene is TRBV27, the J gene TRBJ2-1; weak D call: TRBD2 (5 bases). V gave up 1 base and J gave up 7 bases, with 14 bases separating them. The CDR3 has 15 amino acids. Germline loops: CDR1 MNHEY, CDR2 SMNVEV (reference sequence). CDR3 amino acids: CASSLFGVLLNEQFF. The CDR3, as DNA: TGTGCCAGCAGTTTATTCGGGGTCCTCCTGAATGAGCAGTTCTTC.

The chain employs TRBV4-1 and TRBJ2-7; maybe TRBD1 (7 bases). The CDR3 has 15 amino acids. Trimming removed 4 bases at V and 3 bases at J, with 16 bases between. Germline-derived CDR1 and CDR2 are MGHRA and YSYEKL. The DNA of the CDR3 is TGCGCCAGCAGCCGGGACCCCAGGGGGGACTACGAGCAGTACTTC. Translation: CASSRDPRGDYEQYF.

This sequence joins TRBV7-9 and TRBJ1-2; D remains ambiguous. Germline V lookup: CDR1 SEHNR, CDR2 FQNEAQ (reference sequence). With 4 bases removed from V and 2 bases from J, the gap between germline ends came to 8 bases. The CDR3 extends over 13 amino acids. In nucleotides, the CDR3 is TGTGCCAGCAGCTCTCTCACAAACTATGGCTACACCTTC. Amino acid sequence: CASSSLTNYGYTF.

The chain recombines TRBV5-6 with TRBJ2-7; 10 nucleotides agree with TRBD1. Germline V gene sequence: CDR1 SGHDT, CDR2 YYEEEE. V was pared by 5 bases and J by 3 bases, with 5 bases of the junction left unmatched. The CDR3 has 14 residues. Written as DNA, the CDR3 is TGTGCCAGCAGGGGGACAGGGGAGGACTACGAGCAGTACTTC. It is translated as CASRGTGEDYEQYF.

The J gene is TRBJ2-1, the V gene TRBV11-2, with 8 nucleotides matching TRBD1. This CDR3 comprises 17 residues. Germline V CDR1 and CDR2: SGHAT, FQNNGV. V gave up 5 bases and J gave up 7 bases; unmatched junction bases: 16. CDR3 DNA sequence: TGTGCCAGCAGCCCAAGATACAAGAACAGGGGGTGGAATGAGCAGTTCTTC. It specifies CASSPRYKNRGWNEQFF.

CDR3 amino acids: CASSPGTSGIGNTQYF. The CDR3 DNA sequence: TGTGCCAGCAGCCCCGGGACTAGCGGGATAGGCAATACGCAGTATTTT. The chain recombines TRBV9 with TRBJ2-3, with 13 bases identical to TRBD2. Looked up from germline, CDR1 is SGDLS and CDR2 is YYNGEE. Trimming took 4 bases from V and 7 from J; bases not matched to a gene: 9. The CDR3 extends over 16 amino acids. Combining the CDR3 with reference TRBV9 and TRBJ2-3 gives the whole variable domain DSGVTQTPKHLITATGQRVTLRCSPRSGDLSVYWYQQSLDQGLQFLIQYYNGEERAKGNILERFSAQQFPDLHSELNLSSLELGDSALYFCASSPGTSGIGNTQYFGPGTRLTVL.

This clone has just one count. The chain recombines TRBV18 with TRBJ2-1, with D unresolved. CDR1 is KGHSH and CDR2 is LQKENI in the germline V gene. Trimming took 2 bases from V and 5 from J, leaving 7 bases between them. The CDR3 length is 13 residues. This chain's CDR3 is CASSPVANNEQFF. DNA of the CDR3: TGTGCCAGCTCACCAGTTGCGAACAATGAGCAGTTCTTC.

J is TRBJ2-3 and V is TRBV2; 11 nucleotides align to TRBD2. CDR1 and CDR2 (germline): SNHLY, FYNNEI. The V and J ends lost 7 bases and 7 bases, in that order; junction bases with no gene match: 19. This CDR3 spans 18 amino acids. The CDR3 bases are TGTGCCAGCAACCCACTAGCGGGAGTTCTCGGTACGTCAAATACGCAGTATTTT. Residues: CASNPLAGVLGTSNTQYF.

This clone has just one count. The chain uses TRBV6-6 and TRBJ2-2; no firm D call. Germline CDR1 and CDR2: MNHNY and SVGAGI (reference sequence). CDR3 length: 13 amino acids. V was cut by 7 bases and J by 7 bases, with 13 bases left in between. Written as DNA, the CDR3 is TGTGCCAGCACCCAGGTCCGTGGCGGGGAGCTGTTTTTT. It translates to CASTQVRGGELFF.

V usage is TRBV5-1 and J usage is TRBJ2-1, with 10 bases fitting TRBD2. The germline V gene encodes CDR1 SGHRS and CDR2 YFSETQ. The trim removed 3 bases at V and 1 base at J, leaving 1 base unmatched. There are 15 residues in the CDR3. CDR3 residues: CASSSSGSSYNEQFF. For the CDR3, the DNA is TGCGCCAGCAGCTCTAGCGGGAGTTCCTACAATGAGCAGTTCTTC.

The chain carries TRBV2 and TRBJ2-2, with D maybe TRBD1 (6 bases). CDR1 and CDR2 from the germline V gene are SNHLY and FYNNEI. V gave up 3 bases and J gave up 2 bases, with 16 bases separating them. The CDR3 extends over 17 amino acids. The DNA of the CDR3 is TGTGCCAGCAGTGATATTGGGGGACACTATAACACCGGGGAGCTGTTTTTT. The encoded protein is CASSDIGGHYNTGELFF.

The rearrangement links TRBV6-1 to TRBJ2-1; 9 nucleotides match TRBD2. This CDR3 contains 15 residues. V was pared by 6 bases and J by 0 bases, with 3 bases of the junction left unmatched. Looked up from germline, CDR1 is MNHNS and CDR2 is SASEGT. For the CDR3, the DNA is TGTGCCAGCAGCTGGACTAGCGACTCCTACAATGAGCAGTTCTTC. It is translated as CASSWTSDSYNEQFF.

A single count supports this clone. V is TRBV4-3 and J is TRBJ1-1; D is possibly TRBD1 (5 bases). Germline assignment: CDR1 LGHNA and CDR2 YSLEER. The CDR3 loop spans 14 amino acids. Trimming cost V 1 base and J 6 bases, with 12 bases left between them. CDR3: CASSQAAGRPEAFF. In nucleotides, the CDR3 is TGCGCCAGCAGCCAAGCGGCAGGGCGGCCTGAAGCTTTCTTT.

The chain uses TRBV9 and TRBJ2-3, with 9 bases aligning to TRBD2. The ends lost 3 bases at V and 3 bases at J; junction bases unmatched: 14. This CDR3 is built from 18 residues. Per germline, CDR1 SGDLS and CDR2 YYNGEE. CDR3 in DNA: TGTGCCAGCAGCGCACCTCGGGGTAGCGGGGGAAATACAGATACGCAGTATTTT. Encoded protein: CASSAPRGSGGNTDTQYF.

The V and J genes are TRBV6-6 and TRBJ1-5; 10 bases are a match to TRBD1. V shed 2 bases, J shed 5 bases, and the junction held 3 bases outside the gene matches. CDR1 MNHNY and CDR2 SVGAGI come from the germline V gene (reference sequence). The CDR3 is made up of 15 amino acids. CDR3 DNA: TGTGCCAGCAGTTACGGGACAGGGGCTGATCAGCCCCAGCATTTT. Residues: CASSYGTGADQPQHF.

This chain connects TRBV9 to TRBJ2-5; 9 bases match TRBD1. This CDR3 has 15 residues. The V segment lost 0 bases and the J segment 5 bases; nucleotides outside the gene matches: 5. The germline gives CDR1 SGDLS, CDR2 YYNGEE. The CDR3 is CASSVVVGTGETQYF. The CDR3 DNA follows: TGTGCCAGCAGCGTAGTTGTAGGGACAGGGGAGACCCAGTACTTC.

This chain connects TRBV5-6 to TRBJ1-2, with 8 bases fitting TRBD1. The V segment lost 0 bases and the J segment 8 bases; nucleotides outside the gene matches: 12. The length of the CDR3 is 16 residues. Germline values: CDR1 SGHDT, CDR2 YYEEEE. Written as DNA, the CDR3 is TGTGCCAGCAGCTTGGTATTCCAGGGGGCGTCTTGGGGCTACACCTTC. This translates into CASSLVFQGASWGYTF. Full variable domain (missing parts from reference TRBV5-6 and TRBJ1-2): DAGVTQSPTHLIKTRGQQVTLRCSPKSGHDTVSWYQQALGQGPQFIFQYYEEEERQRGNFPDRFSGHQFPNYSSELNVNALLLGDSALYLCASSLVFQGASWGYTFGSGTRLTVV.